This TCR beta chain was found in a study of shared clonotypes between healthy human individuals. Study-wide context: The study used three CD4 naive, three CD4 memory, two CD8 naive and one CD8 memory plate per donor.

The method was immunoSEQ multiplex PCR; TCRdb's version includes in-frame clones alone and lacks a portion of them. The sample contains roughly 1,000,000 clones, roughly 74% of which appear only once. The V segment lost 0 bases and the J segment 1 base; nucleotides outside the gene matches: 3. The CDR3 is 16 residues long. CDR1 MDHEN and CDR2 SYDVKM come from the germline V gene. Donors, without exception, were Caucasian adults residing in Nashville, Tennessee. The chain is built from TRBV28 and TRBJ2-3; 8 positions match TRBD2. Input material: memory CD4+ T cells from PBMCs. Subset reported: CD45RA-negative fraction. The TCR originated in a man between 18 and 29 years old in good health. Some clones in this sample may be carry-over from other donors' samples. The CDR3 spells CASSLWDGRGTDTQYF. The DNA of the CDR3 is TGTGCCAGCAGTTTATGGGACGGGAGGGGCACAGATACGCAGTATTTT.